Given below is one T cell receptor beta chain in context. The antigen remains undetermined. Here immunoSEQ multiplex PCR was the method, and the copy in TCRdb shows in-frame clones only, minus some. The sample holds about 310,000 clones, over 75% seen once. This entry comes from a study of cytomegalovirus exposure and HLA in healthy donors. Whole-study results and caveats: TCR sequences were mostly rare, though some public TCRs occurred in many donors. Later, an analysis found that TCR clusters from the first cohort tended to co-occur in the roughly 110 validation repertoires.

The CDR3 is made up of 16 amino acids. Germline V CDR1 and CDR2: MNHEY, SMNVEV (reference sequence). V was pared by 6 bases and J by 2 bases, with 8 bases of the junction left unmatched. The chain links TRBV27 to TRBJ2-4; 9 bases map to TRBD2. This clonotype originated in a young man in good health and CMV-seronegative. Source material: PBMCs. CDR3 bases: TGTGCCAGCAGCTACCCTAGCGGGGCCCCCAAAAACATTCAGTACTTC. Translating gives CASSYPSGAPKNIQYF.